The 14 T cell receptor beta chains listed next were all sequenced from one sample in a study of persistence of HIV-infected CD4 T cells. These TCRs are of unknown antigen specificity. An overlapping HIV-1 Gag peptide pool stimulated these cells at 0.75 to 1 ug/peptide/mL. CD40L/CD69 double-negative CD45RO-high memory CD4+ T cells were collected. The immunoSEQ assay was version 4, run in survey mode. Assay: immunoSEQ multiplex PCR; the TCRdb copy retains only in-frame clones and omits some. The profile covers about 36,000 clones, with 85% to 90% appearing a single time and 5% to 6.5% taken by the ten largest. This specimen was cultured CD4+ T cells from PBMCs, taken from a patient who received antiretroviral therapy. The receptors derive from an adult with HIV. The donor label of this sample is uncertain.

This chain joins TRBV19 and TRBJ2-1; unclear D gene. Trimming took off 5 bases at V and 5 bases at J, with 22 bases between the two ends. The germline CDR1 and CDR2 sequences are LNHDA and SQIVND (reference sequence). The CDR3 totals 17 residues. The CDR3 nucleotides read TGTGCCAGTAGTGCTGACCCCCTCAATTCCCGCCACAATGAGCAGTTCTTC. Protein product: CASSADPLNSRHNEQFF.

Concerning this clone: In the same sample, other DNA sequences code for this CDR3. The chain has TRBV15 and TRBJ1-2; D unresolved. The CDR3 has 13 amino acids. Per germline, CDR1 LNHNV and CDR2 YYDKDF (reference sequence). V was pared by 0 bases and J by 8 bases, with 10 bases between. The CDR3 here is CATSRDPGQGYTF. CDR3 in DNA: TGTGCCACCAGCAGAGATCCGGGTCAGGGCTACACCTTC.

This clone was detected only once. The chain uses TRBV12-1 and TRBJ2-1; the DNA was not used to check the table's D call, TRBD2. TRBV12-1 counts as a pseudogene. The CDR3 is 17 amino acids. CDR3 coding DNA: TGTGCCAGCAGCTTTGACCCGATCGGAGTCACCTACAATGAGCAGTTCTTC. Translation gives CASSFDPIGVTYNEQFF.

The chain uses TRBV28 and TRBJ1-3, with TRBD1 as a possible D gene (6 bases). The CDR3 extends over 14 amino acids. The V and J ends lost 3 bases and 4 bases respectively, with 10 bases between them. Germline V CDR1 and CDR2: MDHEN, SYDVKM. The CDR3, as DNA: TGTGCCAGCAGTTTTGGGGGGCCCGGAAACACCATATATTTT. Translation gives CASSFGGPGNTIYF.

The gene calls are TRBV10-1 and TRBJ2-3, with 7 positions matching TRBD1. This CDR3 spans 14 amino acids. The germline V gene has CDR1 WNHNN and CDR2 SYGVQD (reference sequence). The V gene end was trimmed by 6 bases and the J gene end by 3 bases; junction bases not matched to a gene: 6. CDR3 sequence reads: CASSMDRRTDTQYF. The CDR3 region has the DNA TGCGCCAGCAGCATGGACAGGCGTACAGATACGCAGTATTTT.

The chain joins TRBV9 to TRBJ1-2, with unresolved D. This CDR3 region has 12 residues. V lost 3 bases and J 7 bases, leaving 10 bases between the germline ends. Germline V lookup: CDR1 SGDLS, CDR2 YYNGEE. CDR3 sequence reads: CASSEALGGYTF. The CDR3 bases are TGTGCCAGCAGCGAGGCCCTCGGTGGCTACACCTTC.

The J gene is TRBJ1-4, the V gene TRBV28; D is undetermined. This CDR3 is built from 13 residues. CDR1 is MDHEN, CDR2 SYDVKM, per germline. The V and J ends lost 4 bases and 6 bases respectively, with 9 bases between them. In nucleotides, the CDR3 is TGTGCCAGCAGTTCATCGGGGTATGAAAAACTGTTTTTT. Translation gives CASSSSGYEKLFF.

CDR3 nucleotides: TGTGCCAGCAGCGTAGTCCCAGGGGGCTCGGGGACTGAAGCTTTCTTT. It codes for CASSVVPGGSGTEAFF. V and J are TRBV9 and TRBJ1-1, with TRBD1 matching over 8 bases. Germline V gene lookup returns CDR1 SGDLS and CDR2 YYNGEE. The CDR3 totals 16 residues. The V gene end was trimmed by 0 bases and the J gene end by 5 bases; junction bases not matched to a gene: 9. Drawing the rest from reference TRBV9 and TRBJ1-1, the complete variable domain is DSGVTQTPKHLITATGQRVTLRCSPRSGDLSVYWYQQSLDQGLQFLIQYYNGEERAKGNILERFSAQQFPDLHSELNLSSLELGDSALYFCASSVVPGGSGTEAFFGQGTRLTVV.

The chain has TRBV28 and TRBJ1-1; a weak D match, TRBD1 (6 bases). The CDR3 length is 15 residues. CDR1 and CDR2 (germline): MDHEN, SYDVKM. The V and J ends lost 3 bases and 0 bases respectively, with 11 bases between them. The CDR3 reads CASSFPGQLNTEAFF. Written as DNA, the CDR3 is TGTGCCAGCAGTTTCCCCGGACAGTTGAACACTGAAGCTTTCTTT.

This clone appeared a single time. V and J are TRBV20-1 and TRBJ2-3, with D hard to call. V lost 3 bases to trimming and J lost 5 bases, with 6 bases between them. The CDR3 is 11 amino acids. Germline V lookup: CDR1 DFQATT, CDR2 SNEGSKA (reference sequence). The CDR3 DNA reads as TGCAGTGCTAGTCAGCAAGATACGCAGTATTTT. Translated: CSASQQDTQYF.

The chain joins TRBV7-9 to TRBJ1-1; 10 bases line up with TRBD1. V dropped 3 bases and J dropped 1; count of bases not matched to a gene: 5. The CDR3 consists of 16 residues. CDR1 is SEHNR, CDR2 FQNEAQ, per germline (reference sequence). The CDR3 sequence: CASSFGTGVSNTEAFF. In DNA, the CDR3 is TGTGCCAGCAGCTTTGGGACAGGGGTATCGAACACTGAAGCTTTCTTT.

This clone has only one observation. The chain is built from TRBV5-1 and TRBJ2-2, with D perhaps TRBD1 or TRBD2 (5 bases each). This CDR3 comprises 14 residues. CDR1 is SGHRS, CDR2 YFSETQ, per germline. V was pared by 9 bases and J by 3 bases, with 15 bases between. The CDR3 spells CATASLGDTGELFF. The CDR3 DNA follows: TGCGCCACCGCTTCCCTGGGGGACACCGGGGAGCTGTTTTTT.

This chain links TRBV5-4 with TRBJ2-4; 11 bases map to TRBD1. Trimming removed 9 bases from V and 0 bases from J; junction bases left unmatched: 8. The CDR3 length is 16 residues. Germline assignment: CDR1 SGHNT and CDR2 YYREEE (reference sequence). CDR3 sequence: CATGTGGGVAKNIQYF. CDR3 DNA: TGTGCCACCGGGACAGGGGGAGGAGTAGCCAAAAACATTCAGTACTTC. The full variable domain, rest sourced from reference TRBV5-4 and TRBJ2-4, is ETGVTQSPTHLIKTRGQQVTLRCSSQSGHNTVSWYQQALGQGPQFIFQYYREEENGRGNFPPRFSGLQFPNYSSELNVNALELDDSALYLCATGTGGGVAKNIQYFGAGTRLSVL.

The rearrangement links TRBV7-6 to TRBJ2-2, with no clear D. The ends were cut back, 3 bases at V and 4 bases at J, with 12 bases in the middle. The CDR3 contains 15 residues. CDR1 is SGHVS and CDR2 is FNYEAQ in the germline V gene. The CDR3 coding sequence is TGTGCCAGCAGCTTCGGTCAAGTGGGCACCGGGGAGCTGTTTTTT. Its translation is CASSFGQVGTGELFF.